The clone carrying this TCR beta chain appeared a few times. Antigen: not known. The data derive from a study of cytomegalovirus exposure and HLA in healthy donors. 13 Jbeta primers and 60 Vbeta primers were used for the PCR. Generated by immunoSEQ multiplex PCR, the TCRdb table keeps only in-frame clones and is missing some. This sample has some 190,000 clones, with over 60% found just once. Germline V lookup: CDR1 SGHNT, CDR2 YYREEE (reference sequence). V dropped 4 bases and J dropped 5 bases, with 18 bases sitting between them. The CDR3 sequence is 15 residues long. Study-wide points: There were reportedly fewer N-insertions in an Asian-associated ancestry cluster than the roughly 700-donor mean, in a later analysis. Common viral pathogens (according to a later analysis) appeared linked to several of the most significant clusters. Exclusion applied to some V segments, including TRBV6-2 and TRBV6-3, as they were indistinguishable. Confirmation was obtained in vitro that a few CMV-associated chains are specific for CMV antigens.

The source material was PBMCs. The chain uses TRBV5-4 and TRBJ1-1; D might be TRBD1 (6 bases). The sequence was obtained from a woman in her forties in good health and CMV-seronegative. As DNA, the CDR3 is TGTGCCAGCAGCCCGCCCCAGGGGATGGGTACTGAAGCTTTCTTT. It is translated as CASSPPQGMGTEAFF.